What follows are 5 T cell receptor beta chains derived from one specimen sequenced in a study of tumor-infiltrating lymphocytes in glioblastoma multiforme. Three nested ARM-PCR rounds with V-beta and C-beta primers built TCRB libraries. Via MiXCR, TCRdb re-called the multiplex PCR reads, giving one row per CDR3 protein. The sample has about 13,000 distinct CDR3 sequences, roughly 70% seen once. The sequencing input was brain tumor tissue. The receptor source for this set is a male donor with glioblastoma.

The CDR3 DNA follows: TGTGCCAGCAACCTCGAAGGTTCTGGGGCCAACGTCCTGACTTTC. This sequence encodes CASNLEGSGANVLTF. The J gene is TRBJ2-6, the V gene TRBV6-2 or TRBV6-3; no reliable D call. CDR1 is MNHEY, CDR2 SVGEGT, per germline. This CDR3 comprises 15 residues. Trimming left V 7 bases short and J 1 base short, with 11 bases between.

J is TRBJ2-2 and V is TRBV20-1, with TRBD1 identical over 9 bases. Germline V gives CDR1 DFQATT, CDR2 SNEGSKA (reference sequence). The CDR3 sequence is 14 residues long. V was clipped by 6 bases and J by 1 base; unmatched bases: 3. The CDR3 region has the DNA TGCAGTGCCCCGGGACAGGGGAACACCGGGGAGCTGTTTTTT. Amino acid sequence: CSAPGQGNTGELFF.

V and J are TRBV4-1 and TRBJ2-3; no definite D call. The DNA matches TRBJ1-5 better at its end, which makes the J call doubtful. Germline V gene sequence: CDR1 MGHRA, CDR2 YSYEKL. CDR3 size: 17 residues. The CDR3: CASSQALGSTSTDTQHF. The CDR3 bases are TGCGCCAGCAGCCAAGCCTTGGGCAGTACTAGTACAGATACGCAGCATTTT.

This clonotype was counted a single time. J is TRBJ1-2 and V is TRBV21-1. TRBV21-1 is a recognized pseudogene. The CDR3 length is 20 residues. CDR3 residues: CASSKDTALHRKVKRYGYAF. CDR3 coding DNA: TGTGCCAGCAGCAAAGATACGGCCCTACATAGAAAAGTCAAACGCTATGGCTATGCCTTC.

As concerns this clonotype: A read error may produce the germline difference seen at one junction end. The chain employs TRBV6-1 and TRBJ2-1; 10 nucleotides agree with TRBD2. The CDR3 is made up of 15 amino acids. The germline V gene encodes CDR1 MNHNS and CDR2 SASEGT. CDR3: CANSLAGVGNNDQFF. CDR3 DNA sequence: TGTGCCAACAGCCTAGCGGGAGTAGGGAACAATGACCAGTTCTTC.